These 16 T cell receptor beta chains share one sample of origin, sequenced in a study of beta chain features in type 1 diabetes. Every isolated RNA sample was fully reverse transcribed, so sequencing captured expressed TCRB transcripts. Profiled with immunoSEQ multiplex PCR; TCRdb holds only in-frame clones, not every one. This table holds about 470,000 clones, roughly 31% found once. The source material was naive CD4+ T cells from blood. The source is a man in his late teens or twenties in good health.

The rearrangement uses TRBV7-2 and TRBJ2-7; 9 bases are a match to TRBD2. The germline V gene has CDR1 SGHTA and CDR2 FQGNSA. The CDR3 covers 14 residues. V trimming: 6 bases; J trimming: 2 bases; junction bases outside the gene matches: 5. CDR3 residues: CASRASGATYEQYF. The CDR3 DNA follows: TGTGCCAGCAGGGCTAGCGGGGCGACCTACGAGCAGTACTTC. Drawing the rest from reference TRBV7-2 and TRBJ2-7, the complete variable domain is GAGVSQSPSNKVTEKGKDVELRCDPISGHTALYWYRQSLGQGLEFLIYFQGNSAPDKSGLPSDRFSAERTGGSVSTLTIQRTQQEDSAVYLCASRASGATYEQYFGPGTRLTVT.

The V gene is TRBV30, the J gene TRBJ2-7; D unclear. Trimming shortened V by 0 bases and J by 0 bases, and 9 bases separated the two germline ends. The CDR3 has 14 amino acids. Germline lookup yields CDR1 GTSNPN and CDR2 SVGIG (reference sequence). The DNA for the CDR3 is TGTGCCTGGAGTGTAAGACGGAACTCCTACGAGCAGTACTTC. This gives the protein CAWSVRRNSYEQYF.

This CDR3 reads CASSSRQSWADTQYF. The CDR3, as DNA: TGTGCCAGCAGCTCACGACAGTCTTGGGCAGATACGCAGTATTTT. The chain combines TRBV7-9 with TRBJ2-3; a weak D match, TRBD1 (5 bases). Germline CDR1 is SEHNR and CDR2 is FQNEAQ (reference sequence). V lost 4 bases and J lost 4, with 15 bases in between. The CDR3 runs 15 residues.

This clone was detected a few times. The chain recombines TRBV4-1 with TRBJ2-1; 10 nucleotides line up with TRBD2. Germline V gene data show CDR1 as MGHRA and CDR2 as YSYEKL. The CDR3 runs 16 residues. Losses at the gene ends were 2 bases for V and 4 bases for J; bases not matched to a gene: 5. The CDR3 sequence: CASSQFSSGRYNEQFF. Here the CDR3 DNA reads TGCGCCAGCAGCCAATTCTCTAGCGGGAGATACAATGAGCAGTTCTTC.

CDR3 in amino acids: CAWKPSNQRSYGYTF. The CDR3 bases are TGTGCCTGGAAACCCTCCAACCAGAGGAGCTATGGCTACACCTTC. The rearrangement joins TRBV30 to TRBJ1-2; no firm D call. This CDR3 region has 15 residues. Germline CDR1 GTSNPN, CDR2 SVGIG (reference sequence). Deletions cut 4 bases from V and 4 bases from J, with 19 bases between.

This chain joins TRBV11-2 and TRBJ2-1; 9 bases agree with TRBD1. CDR3 length: 15 amino acids. Per germline, CDR1 SGHAT and CDR2 FQNNGV. The junction had 10 bases not matched to a gene; V was cut back by 8 bases and J by 5 bases. CDR3 sequence reads: CASLPGTGRDNEQFF. The CDR3 DNA follows: TGTGCCAGCTTGCCCGGGACAGGGCGTGACAATGAGCAGTTCTTC. Looking up the rest from reference TRBV11-2 and TRBJ2-1 gives the full variable domain: EAGVAQSPRYKIIEKRQSVAFWCNPISGHATLYWYQQILGQGPKLLIQFQNNGVVDDSQLPKDRFSAERLKGVDSTLKIQPAKLEDSAVYLCASLPGTGRDNEQFFGPGTRLTVL.

V and J are TRBV30 and TRBJ2-7; maybe TRBD2 (6 bases). This CDR3 spans 14 amino acids. Trimming stripped 1 base from V and 5 bases from J, with 15 bases between. Germline lookup yields CDR1 GTSNPN and CDR2 SVGIG (reference sequence). The CDR3 bases are TGTGCCTGGAGTGACCGGCGGGGAGGCGACGAGCAGTACTTC. Residues: CAWSDRRGGDEQYF. Full variable domain (outside the CDR3, taken from reference TRBV30 and TRBJ2-7): SQTIHQWPATLVQPVGSPLSLECTVEGTSNPNLYWYRQAAGRGLQLLFYSVGIGQISSEVPQNLSASRPQDRQFILSSKKLLLSDSGFYLCAWSDRRGGDEQYFGPGTRLTVT.

This clone was detected only once. The chain joins TRBV7-8 to TRBJ2-7; D gene uncertain. V dropped 5 bases and J dropped 0 bases, with 11 bases sitting between them. The V gene's germline CDR1 is SGHVS and CDR2 FQNEAQ. The CDR3 spans 14 residues. The CDR3 region is CASSAYESSYEQYF. The CDR3 DNA follows: TGTGCCAGCAGCGCCTATGAGAGCTCCTACGAGCAGTACTTC.

The chain links TRBV9 to TRBJ1-5; D perhaps matches TRBD1 (5 bases). The CDR3 is 13 residues long. Germline CDR1 is SGDLS and CDR2 is YYNGEE. Trimming took off 4 bases at V and 4 bases at J, with 9 bases between the two ends. This chain's CDR3 is CASSSGLNQPQHF. Written as DNA, the CDR3 is TGTGCCAGCAGCTCAGGGCTTAATCAGCCCCAGCATTTT.

The chain uses TRBV5-1 and TRBJ2-5; 11 bases match TRBD2. The junction had 4 bases not matched to a gene; V was cut back by 4 bases and J by 2 bases. The CDR3 consists of 15 residues. Germline CDR1 SGHRS, CDR2 YFSETQ. The CDR3 sequence is CASSHGTSGQETQYF. The CDR3 DNA reads TGCGCCAGCAGCCACGGGACTAGCGGACAAGAGACCCAGTACTTC.

This clone has a handful of counts. The J gene is TRBJ2-1, the V gene TRBV7-9, with a tentative D call TRBD2 (5 bases). The CDR3 runs 15 residues. V gave up 0 bases and J gave up 8 bases, with 14 bases separating them. Germline V gives CDR1 SEHNR, CDR2 FQNEAQ (reference sequence). CDR3 amino acids: CASSLALTMRDEQFF. The DNA of the CDR3 is TGTGCCAGCAGCTTAGCGCTGACTATGCGCGATGAGCAGTTCTTC.

The V call is TRBV4-3, the J call TRBJ2-7; 10 bases line up with TRBD2. The germline V gene has CDR1 LGHNA and CDR2 YSLEER. The J segment lost 0 bases and the V segment lost 0 bases, leaving 5 bases of the junction unmatched. This CDR3 comprises 17 residues. In DNA, the CDR3 is TGCGCCAGCAGCCAAGAAGTTACTAGCGGGAACTCCTACGAGCAGTACTTC. It translates to CASSQEVTSGNSYEQYF.

This clone was observed a few times. The chain joins TRBV30 to TRBJ1-1, with D possibly being TRBD1 (5 bases). Germline CDR1 reads GTSNPN; CDR2 reads SVGIG (reference sequence). The CDR3 loop spans 14 amino acids. Trimming removed 5 bases from V and 5 bases from J, with 18 bases in between. For the CDR3, the DNA is TGTGCCTGGTCGGTCGGGACTCAGAGGACTGAAGCTTTCTTT. It yields the protein CAWSVGTQRTEAFF.

The rearrangement uses TRBV6-6 and TRBJ2-7; 9 bases match TRBD1. The CDR3 is 16 residues long. Germline V gene sequence: CDR1 MNHNY, CDR2 SVGAGI (reference sequence). V dropped 6 bases and J dropped 1; count of bases not matched to a gene: 10. The CDR3 DNA reads TGTGCCAGCAGCTCCCTCCACGGGACAGGGTCCTACGAGCAGTACTTC. Amino acid sequence: CASSSLHGTGSYEQYF.

In its sample, this clone was seen a few times. The gene calls are TRBV14 and TRBJ2-1; no definite D call. There are 17 residues in the CDR3. CDR1 SGHDN and CDR2 FVKESK come from the germline V gene. V was pared by 3 bases and J by 0 bases, with 15 bases between. CDR3 coding DNA: TGTGCCAGCAGCCACTACGTGGATTCCAGCTCCTACAATGAGCAGTTCTTC. This gives the protein CASSHYVDSSSYNEQFF. The full variable domain, with the rest looked up from reference TRBV14 and TRBJ2-1, is EAGVTQFPSHSVIEKGQTVTLRCDPISGHDNLYWYRRVMGKEIKFLLHFVKESKQDESGMPNNRFLAERTGGTYSTLKVQPAELEDSGVYFCASSHYVDSSSYNEQFFGPGTRLTVL.

This clone has only a few counts. In DNA form, the CDR3 reads TGTGCCTGGACCCGGGCCATGAACACTGAAGCTTTCTTT. Translating it yields CAWTRAMNTEAFF. The V and J genes are TRBV30 and TRBJ1-1; no clear D. Germline assignment: CDR1 GTSNPN and CDR2 SVGIG (reference sequence). V was shortened by 4 bases and J by 0 bases, with 9 bases between the two germline ends. The CDR3 consists of 13 residues.